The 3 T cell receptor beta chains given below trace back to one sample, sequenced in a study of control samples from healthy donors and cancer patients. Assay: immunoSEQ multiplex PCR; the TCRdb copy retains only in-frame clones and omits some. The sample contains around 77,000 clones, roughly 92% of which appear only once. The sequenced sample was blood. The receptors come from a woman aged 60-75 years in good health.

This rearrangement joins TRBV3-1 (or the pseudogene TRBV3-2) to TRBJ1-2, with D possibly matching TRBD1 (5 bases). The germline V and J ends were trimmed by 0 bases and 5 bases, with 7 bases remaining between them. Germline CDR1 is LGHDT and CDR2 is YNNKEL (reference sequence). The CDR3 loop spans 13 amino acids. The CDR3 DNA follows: TGTGCCAGCAGCCAAGAGCCAGGGTATGGCTACACCTTC. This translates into CASSQEPGYGYTF.

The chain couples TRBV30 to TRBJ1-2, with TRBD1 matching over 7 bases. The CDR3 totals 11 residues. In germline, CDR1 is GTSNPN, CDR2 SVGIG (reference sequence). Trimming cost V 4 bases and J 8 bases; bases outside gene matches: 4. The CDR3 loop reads CAWKGGGGYTF. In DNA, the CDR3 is TGTGCCTGGAAAGGGGGCGGAGGCTACACCTTC.

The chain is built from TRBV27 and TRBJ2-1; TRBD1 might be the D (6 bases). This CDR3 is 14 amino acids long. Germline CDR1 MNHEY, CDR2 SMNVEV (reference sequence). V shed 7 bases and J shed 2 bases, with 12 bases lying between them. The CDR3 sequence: CASTAGTPYNEQFF. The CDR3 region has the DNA TGTGCCAGCACCGCCGGGACACCCTACAATGAGCAGTTCTTC.